The rows below give T cell receptor beta chains drawn from one sample of a study of blood T cells in healthy people across ages. One entry per CDR3 protein, called by TCRdb with MiXCR from the 5' RACE reads. The data show 1,800,000 or so distinct CDR3 sequences, roughly two fifths seen once. Material for sequencing was blood. The receptors come from a human donor in good health. The CDR3 runs from the conserved cysteine through the conserved F or W. Clone sizes are given selectively: once, few, many, or a class where the clone is expanded.

few TRBJ2-5 TRBV9 CASSARSGGHQETQYF
NA TRBJ1-2 TRBV7-2 CASSLFPGGLGGYTF
NA TRBJ1-5 TRBV6-2/TRBV6-3 CASSYRMLRQNNQPQHF
NA TRBJ2-1 TRBV10-3 CASSPPGTSGAGEQFF
few TRBJ2-7 TRBV5-1 CASSLNRDAREQYF
NA TRBJ1-2 TRBV20-1 CSARDLENKPFFANYGYTF
NA TRBJ2-3 TRBV11-2 CASSVVSGRDTQYF
few TRBJ2-1 TRBV20-1 CSAPQGAYEQFF
NA TRBJ1-2 TRBV21-1 CAIQAGCFGGYTF
NA TRBJ1-5 TRBV2 CASTGVSGNQPQHF
NA TRBJ2-7 TRBV20-1 CSARGLGTGVNYEQYF
NA TRBJ2-1 TRBV11-2 CASSLGAVQFF
NA TRBJ2-3 TRBV2 CASSEQGGETDTQYF
many TRBJ2-6 TRBV12-3/TRBV12-4 CASSPGTGTGANVLTF